This T cell receptor (beta chain) is from a study of T cells after yellow fever vaccination (dated by TCRdb to the late 2010s). Study-wide context: The SMART-Seq v4 Ultra Low Input RNA kit was used to prepare libraries from fractions with low cell numbers. To follow T-cell clones before and after primary and booster YFV17D yellow fever vaccination, bulk TCR alpha and beta repertoires were sequenced over time. Bulk PBMC replicates and cell subsets were isolated from blood drawn at multiple timepoints before and after both primary and secondary immunization. Two healthy male donors, one aged 18 to 30 and one aged 30 to 39 years, were included in the cohort.

V ends up 4 bases short and J 0 bases short, with an unmatched junction base count of 8. Taken from the germline V gene, the CDR1 and CDR2 loops are SGHAT and FQNNGV. The CDR3 contains 16 residues, cysteine and phenylalanine counted. The entry retains the CDR3 DNA only, 48 bases that are in frame from base 1. The sample's treatment or condition label, decoded: live attenuated yellow fever vaccine strain. PBMCs were isolated from peripheral blood using a standard Ficoll-Paque protocol. Dynabeads CD4 and CD8 positive selection kits were used to isolate the CD4 and CD8 T-cell fractions. TriZol was used to extract RNA from bulk PBMCs, CD4 and CD8 fractions, and dextramer-positive and dextramer-negative fractions. This clonotype was counted between two and nine times. The antigen it binds to is not known. Base-call qualities are not available, and no considerably larger clone is one nucleotide away. TCR cDNA was made using 5'RACE template switching, a step that added a universal primer site and unique molecular identifiers. Priming of cDNA synthesis was performed from both the TCR alpha and TCR beta constant segments. Library amplification involved two PCR steps, and the second step added sample barcodes and sequencing adapters. Sequencing of libraries was performed on Illumina HiSeq 2500 (2x100 bp) or NovaSeq (2x150 bp). The paper's data handling went like this. Demultiplexing of reads and collapsing into UMI consensus sequences were performed with MIGEC, and V(D)J alignment was carried out with MiXCR. Vaccine-responding clonotypes were identified with edgeR using replicate PBMC samples, with FDR below 0.01 and a log2 fold change above 5 up to day 15 being required. Bulk clonotypes were assigned CD4 or CD8 identity according to which sequenced CD4 or CD8 repertoire held them at higher abundance. Through fastp at Q25 and MiXCR, TCRdb rebuilt clones from the public reads, retaining in-frame beta chains. One record per CDR3 amino acid sequence lists the most common genes and DNA. The V and J calls shown here were made by TCRdb, not taken from the authors' results. This sample holds about 58,000 distinct CDR3 sequences; 7.1% were observed only once. Clones ranked in the top ten supply around 38% of the sample.

The paper's findings and limits, for the study overall: The secondary T-cell response was weaker than the primary response but faster, peaking on day 5 instead of day 15. A small fraction of clonotypes appeared in both the CD4 and CD8 compartments, likely as a result of convergent recombination. Computational filtering was needed because FACS-sorted repertoires could contain abundant contaminating clonotypes from the bulk population. After the booster, most of the clones that had expanded following primary vaccination were detected again (approximately 95% of CD4 and around 88% of CD8), which suggests that memory was broadly maintained. The study included only a couple of donors, which limits how far the findings can be generalized.

This sample comprised CD8+ T cells sorted from PBMCs, obtained on the day of the first yellow fever vaccination. The TCR was taken from a man between 18 and 35 years old who received the YFV17D yellow fever vaccine. Here the chain combines TRBV11-2 and TRBJ2-7; 8 middle bases align to TRBD1. The nucleotide sequence is given as TGTGCCAGCAGCTCCTCAGGGGGCTGGAGCTCCTACGAGCAGTACTTC. It codes for CASSSSGGWSSYEQYF. Supplemented by the reference TRBV11-2 and TRBJ2-7 proteins around the CDR3, the complete variable domain is EAGVAQSPRYKIIEKRQSVAFWCNPISGHATLYWYQQILGQGPKLLIQFQNNGVVDDSQLPKDRFSAERLKGVDSTLKIQPAKLEDSAVYLCASSSSGGWSSYEQYFGPGTRLTVT.